The 17 T cell receptor beta chains below were found in one sample sequenced in a study of breast tumors, draining lymph nodes, adjacent tissues. TCRdb redid the calling of the multiplex PCR reads with MiXCR, one entry per CDR3 protein. The sample shows 20,000 or so distinct CDR3 sequences, around two thirds of them seen only once. Sequences were obtained from tumor-adjacent breast tissue. The receptors stem from a female donor with breast cancer. Some clones in this sample may be carry-over from other donors' samples.

The V call is TRBV7-2, the J call TRBJ2-3; D call uncertain. The ends were cut back, 2 bases at V and 4 bases at J, with 7 bases in the middle. The CDR3 is 13 residues long. The germline V gene encodes CDR1 SGHTA and CDR2 FQGNSA. The CDR3 DNA reads TGTGCCAGCAGCTTATCTATCGCAGATACGCAGTATTTT. As protein: CASSLSIADTQYF. Full variable domain (outside the CDR3, taken from reference TRBV7-2 and TRBJ2-3): GAGVSQSPSNKVTEKGKDVELRCDPISGHTALYWYRQSLGQGLEFLIYFQGNSAPDKSGLPSDRFSAERTGGSVSTLTIQRTQQEDSAVYLCASSLSIADTQYFGPGTRLTVL.

The V gene is TRBV6-6, the J gene TRBJ2-3; TRBD1 agrees at 11 bases. J lost 3 bases, V lost 11 bases, and 7 bases had no gene match. The V gene's germline CDR1 is MNHNY and CDR2 SVGAGI (reference sequence). The CDR3 length is 14 residues. CDR3: CAGRTGGRTDTQYF. The CDR3 region has the DNA TGTGCCGGGAGGACAGGGGGCAGGACAGATACGCAGTATTTT.

The chain uses TRBV2 and TRBJ2-3; TRBD2 might be the D (5 bases). This CDR3 spans 13 amino acids. CDR1 is SNHLY and CDR2 is FYNNEI in the germline V gene. Trimming cost V 6 bases and J 2 bases, with 9 bases left between them. The CDR3 loop is CASRVRVTDTQYF. CDR3 nucleotides: TGTGCCAGCAGAGTGAGGGTCACAGATACGCAGTATTTT.

The chain combines TRBV7-2 with TRBJ1-5; 9 bases align to TRBD1. Germline assignment: CDR1 SGHTA and CDR2 FQGNSA. This CDR3 is 15 amino acids long. Trimming cost V 3 bases and J 3 bases; bases outside gene matches: 3. The CDR3 sequence: CASSFGQGNNQPQHF. The CDR3 DNA reads as TGTGCCAGCAGCTTTGGACAGGGGAACAATCAGCCCCAGCATTTT.

This clonotype appeared a single time. V and J are TRBV20-1 and TRBJ2-7; D is undetermined. The V gene's germline CDR1 is DFQATT and CDR2 SNEGSKA (reference sequence). The V end was cut by 5 bases, the J end by 2 bases, with 4 bases between. This CDR3 is built from 10 residues. In nucleotides, the CDR3 is TGCAGTGCTGCGCCCTACGAGCAGTACTTC. This gives the protein CSAAPYEQYF.

At least ten counts were recorded for this clonotype. This sequence may be a read error, since a much larger clone differs from it by one base. J is TRBJ2-1 and V is TRBV20-1, with D uncertain. The length of the CDR3 is 11 residues. Germline V gives CDR1 DFQATT, CDR2 SNEGSKA (reference sequence). The CDR3 DNA sequence: TGCAGTGCTGGTTACAACAATGAGCAGTCCTTC. Translated, it gives CSAGYNNEQSF.

This clonotype is deemed medium-sized. The chain couples TRBV7-8 to TRBJ2-3; 7 positions match TRBD1. V gave up 5 bases and J gave up 5 bases; unmatched junction bases: 4. This CDR3 has 13 amino acids. The V gene's germline CDR1 is SGHVS and CDR2 FQNEAQ. The CDR3 sequence is CASSRDRGDTQYF. CDR3 DNA sequence: TGTGCCAGCAGCCGGGACAGAGGAGATACGCAGTATTTT.

The chain links TRBV10-3 to TRBJ2-7; 7 nucleotides match TRBD1. V lost 0 bases to trimming and J lost 3 bases; unmatched junction nucleotides: 5. This CDR3 contains 15 residues. Germline V gene data show CDR1 as ENHRY and CDR2 as SYGVKD. The CDR3 protein is CAISESRTGFYEQYF. In DNA, the CDR3 is TGTGCCATCAGTGAGTCTCGGACAGGTTTCTACGAGCAGTACTTC.

The chain carries TRBV29-1 and TRBJ2-7; D not certain. The germline CDR1 and CDR2 sequences are SQVTM and ANQGSEA. The CDR3 has 10 amino acids. With 5 bases removed from V and 4 bases from J, the gap between germline ends came to 6 bases. The CDR3 sequence: CSVRDYEQYF. The DNA for the CDR3 is TGCAGCGTTCGCGATTACGAGCAGTACTTC.

V and J are TRBV29-1 and TRBJ1-6, with a weak D call TRBD1 (5 bases). Germline V CDR1 and CDR2: SQVTM, ANQGSEA. V lost 6 bases and J 7 bases, leaving 10 bases between the germline ends. This CDR3 is built from 12 residues. The CDR3 reads CSVGLPNSPLHF. The CDR3 DNA sequence: TGCAGCGTGGGACTTCCCAATTCACCCCTCCACTTT.

This clonotype was observed at least ten times. The J gene is TRBJ2-7, the V gene TRBV20-1, with D uncertain. Germline lookup yields CDR1 DFQATT and CDR2 SNEGSKA (reference sequence). CDR3 length: 12 residues. Trimming pared 5 bases from V and 3 bases from J, leaving 11 bases between. CDR3 sequence: CSAAPGSYEQYF. The CDR3 DNA reads as TGCAGTGCTGCCCCGGGCAGCTACGAGCAGTACTTC.

The chain has TRBV24-1 and TRBJ2-1; the match to TRBD2 covers 7 bases. The CDR3 contains 15 residues. Germline CDR1 and CDR2: KGHDR and SFDVKD. V dropped 1 base and J dropped 7; count of bases not matched to a gene: 6. This chain's CDR3 is CATSDLGWGGNEQFF. The CDR3 region has the DNA TGTGCCACCAGTGATTTAGGATGGGGGGGGAATGAGCAGTTCTTC.

The chain uses TRBV11-2 and TRBJ1-3; TRBD1 agrees at 8 bases. Per the germline V gene, CDR1 is SGHAT and CDR2 is FQNNGV. V was pared by 3 bases and J by 7 bases, with 8 bases of the junction left unmatched. CDR3 size: 15 residues. For the CDR3, the DNA is TGTGCCAGCAGCTTCCGGACAGGGAATTGGAACACCATATATTTT. It translates to CASSFRTGNWNTIYF.

Details on this clonotype: The DNA is omitted, as the CDR3 cannot be located on it reliably, and the CDR3 follows TCRdb's listing. The chain employs TRBV7-3 and TRBJ2-2; TRBD1 is the table's D call and was not checked against the DNA. Germline V lookup: CDR1 SGHTA, CDR2 FQGTGA. The CDR3 comprises 22 residues, both ends counted. Here the CDR3 reads CASSLITRGKLLRAVLRGELFF.

By share, this clonotype counts as medium-sized. The chain is built from TRBV15 and TRBJ2-7; TRBD1 is a possible D gene (5 bases). Trimming removed 1 base at V and 6 bases at J, with 19 bases between. CDR3 length equals 16 residues. Germline V lookup: CDR1 LNHNV, CDR2 YYDKDF (reference sequence). The CDR3 spells CATSRGAGMLPGEQYF. CDR3 DNA: TGTGCCACCAGCAGAGGGGCAGGGATGTTGCCGGGCGAGCAGTACTTC.

CDR3 sequence: CSALGTGGMSYNSPLHF. Here the CDR3 DNA reads TGCAGTGCTTTGGGGACAGGGGGCATGTCCTATAATTCACCCCTCCACTTT. The V call is TRBV20-1, the J call TRBJ1-6; 12 nucleotides agree with TRBD1. CDR1 is DFQATT and CDR2 is SNEGSKA in the germline V gene (reference sequence). CDR3 length: 17 residues. J lost 1 base, V lost 5 bases, and 6 bases had no gene match.

This clonotype has a handful of counts. V usage is TRBV25-1 and J usage is TRBJ1-3; no definite D call. Germline-derived CDR1 and CDR2 are MGHDK and SYGVNS. V lost 3 bases and J 4 bases, leaving 10 bases between the germline ends. The CDR3 is made up of 14 amino acids. The CDR3: CASSDGRSGNTIYF. The CDR3 nucleotides are TGTGCCAGCAGTGACGGAAGGTCAGGAAACACCATATATTTT. The variable domain in full, with the rest retrieved from reference TRBV25-1 and TRBJ1-3, is EADIYQTPRYLVIGTGKKITLECSQTMGHDKMYWYQQDPGMELHLIHYSYGVNSTEKGDLSSESTVSRIRTEHFPLTLESARPSHTSQYLCASSDGRSGNTIYFGEGSWLTVV.